The text below deals with one TCR beta chain. V lost 0 bases and J lost 1, with 9 bases in between. CDR1 is SGHTA and CDR2 is FQGNSA in the germline V gene. CDR3 size: 15 residues. This entry belongs to a study of blood T cell repertoires in COVID-19. Study summary: The origin of the acute and convalescent COVID-19 samples was the United States, Italy and Spain. Nucleic acid was either cDNA or gDNA, and it came from T cells, B-cell-depleted T cells, or PBMCs.

Authors' methods: Estimates of nucleated cell counts were drawn from the amplification of reference gene primers. Sequenced by immunoSEQ multiplex PCR; TCRdb stores in-frame clones only, minus some. D and trimming were read from the DNA, whereas the V and J calls and clone size are those reported in that table. The sample shows 65,000 to 90,000 clones, roughly four fifths of them seen only once. This sequence originates from a man aged 55-75 years with acute or convalescent COVID-19. The chain couples TRBV7-2 to TRBJ2-5; D not certain. The sequenced material came from peripheral blood. This chain's CDR3 is CASSLARSLQETQYF. DNA for the CDR3: TGTGCCAGCAGCTTAGCCCGGTCCCTCCAAGAGACCCAGTACTTC.